This is a list of T cell receptor beta chains from one sample in a study of cytomegalovirus exposure and HLA in healthy donors. Generated by immunoSEQ multiplex PCR, the TCRdb table keeps only in-frame clones and is missing some. This table has about 98,000 clones, around 83% appearing once. Sequencing was performed on PBMCs. Every receptor here comes from a female donor in good health and CMV-seropositive. The CDR3 runs from the conserved cysteine through the conserved F or W.

v_gene	len	j_gene	CDR3aa
TRBV5-1	15	TRBJ2-5	CASSLEDRGLETQYF
TRBV6-6	12	TRBJ2-7	CASSYPGYEQYF
TRBV10-1	17	TRBJ2-1	CASSPLAGTSGFYEQFF
TRBV5-1	22	TRBJ2-7	CASSLAGTKSGTSGTLSYEQYF
TRBV5-1	13	TRBJ1-1	CATSAGWNTEAFF
TRBV6-1	13	TRBJ2-5	CASSTRGQETQYF
TRBV13	12	TRBJ1-1	CASSLDRSEAFF
TRBV5-6	14	TRBJ1-5	CASSPGGGYQPQHF
TRBV5-4	15	TRBJ1-1	CASSLGDRGVTEAFF
TRBV6-5	11	TRBJ2-1	CATRGGNEQFF
TRBV7-9	19	TRBJ2-3	CASSNPGLALRASTDTQYF
TRBV6-1	13	TRBJ2-3	CASGRTGTDTQYF
TRBV7-9	15	TRBJ1-3	CASSPTQQGGDTIYF
TRBV7-3	16	TRBJ2-2	CASSSGAGGVTGELFF
TRBV10-3	14	TRBJ1-4	CAISSGQGTEKLFF
TRBV7-9	12	TRBJ1-2	CSSSLGEDGYTF
TRBV5-6	14	TRBJ1-6	CASSSWTANSPLHF
TRBV28	16	TRBJ2-6	CASRPFGQSGANVLTF
TRBV11-2	15	TRBJ2-1	CASSPGTSVALGQFF
TRBV28	17	TRBJ2-2	CASSPDGWTKNTGELFF
TRBV4-2	15	TRBJ2-5	CASSQVSSGSETQYF
TRBV7-6	15	TRBJ2-2	CASSIGTSGTGELFF
TRBV29-1	13	TRBJ1-3	CSSTASSGNTIYF
TRBV5-5	15	TRBJ1-5	CASSWRGQGNQPQHF
TRBV9	15	TRBJ2-1	CASSSAGGSYNEQFF
TRBV23-1	16	TRBJ2-2	CASSQFRGENTGELFF
TRBV27	12	TRBJ2-7	CASSPGAYEQYF
TRBV6-5	12	TRBJ1-1	CASSLGRGEAFF
TRBV11-2	17	TRBJ1-1	CASSPGTGAAARTEAFF
TRBV9	14	TRBJ2-7	CASSPQGDSYEQYF
TRBV6-1	15	TRBJ1-5	CASSDSFDNNQPQHF
TRBV5-4	17	TRBJ2-2	CASSPTGLAANTGELFF
TRBV5-1	15	TRBJ2-2	CASSLATGVLGELFF
TRBV7-3	15	TRBJ2-3	CASSLTGGSSDTQYF
TRBV7-9	15	TRBJ2-4	CASSLVGAEENIQYF
TRBV7-6	13	TRBJ1-1	CASSLGAAAEAFF
TRBV5-1	14	TRBJ1-5	CASSLGTGNQPQHF
TRBV5-1	16	TRBJ2-7	CASSFITGASSYEQYF
TRBV11-2	14	TRBJ1-2	CASSPLVGEGGYTF
TRBV1	17	TRBJ2-1	CTSSQDLSDYHYNEQFF
TRBV6-5	14	TRBJ2-5	CASSYLSGPETQYF
TRBV7-8	15	TRBJ2-7	CASSPDYISHYEQYF
TRBV5-1	17	TRBJ2-3	CASSLAIAETSTDTQYF
TRBV5-1	17	TRBJ2-7	CASSLKTSDPSSYEQYF
TRBV7-8	13	TRBJ1-1	CASSLRASDEAFF
TRBV11-2	14	TRBJ1-5	CASSLGQGNQPQHF
TRBV14	17	TRBJ2-7	CASSPRTLGLASREQYF
TRBV15	15	TRBJ1-2	CATSTEQTDAYGYTF
TRBV9	15	TRBJ2-7	CASSGGDSSSYEQYF
TRBV28	15	TRBJ2-7	CASSFWTEEAYEQYF
TRBV5-6	14	TRBJ2-1	CASSLLAVGDEQFF
TRBV6-5	13	TRBJ2-5	CASSTGGSETQYF
TRBV4-1	16	TRBJ2-7	CASSQLKGVGLYEQYF
TRBV7-6	15	TRBJ1-4	CASSLGTGYNEKLFF
TRBV14	14	TRBJ1-2	CASSQPGLSIGYTF
TRBV10-3	19	TRBJ2-3	CAISESGQGENPSTDTQYF
TRBV13	13	TRBJ2-3	CASAGGLTDTQYF
TRBV10-3	18	TRBJ2-1	CAISERGLAFRSYNEQFF